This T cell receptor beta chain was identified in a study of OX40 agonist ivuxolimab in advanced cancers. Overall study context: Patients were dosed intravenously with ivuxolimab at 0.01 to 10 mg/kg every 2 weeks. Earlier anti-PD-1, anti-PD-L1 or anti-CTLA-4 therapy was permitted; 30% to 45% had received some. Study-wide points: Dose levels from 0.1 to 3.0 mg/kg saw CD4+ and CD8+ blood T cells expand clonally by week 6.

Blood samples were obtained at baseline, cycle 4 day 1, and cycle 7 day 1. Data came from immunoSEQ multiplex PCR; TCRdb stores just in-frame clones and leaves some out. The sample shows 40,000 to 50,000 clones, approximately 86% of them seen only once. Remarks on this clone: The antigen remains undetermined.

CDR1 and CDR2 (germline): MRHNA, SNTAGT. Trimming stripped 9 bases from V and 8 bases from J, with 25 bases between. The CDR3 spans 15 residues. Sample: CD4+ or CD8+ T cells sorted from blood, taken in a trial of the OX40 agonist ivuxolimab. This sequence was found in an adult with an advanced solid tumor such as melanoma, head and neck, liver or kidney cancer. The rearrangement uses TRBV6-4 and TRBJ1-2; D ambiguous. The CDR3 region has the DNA TGTGCCAGGTCCTGTAAGTTATCGGGCAGGATAGGCTACACCTTC. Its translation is CARSCKLSGRIGYTF.